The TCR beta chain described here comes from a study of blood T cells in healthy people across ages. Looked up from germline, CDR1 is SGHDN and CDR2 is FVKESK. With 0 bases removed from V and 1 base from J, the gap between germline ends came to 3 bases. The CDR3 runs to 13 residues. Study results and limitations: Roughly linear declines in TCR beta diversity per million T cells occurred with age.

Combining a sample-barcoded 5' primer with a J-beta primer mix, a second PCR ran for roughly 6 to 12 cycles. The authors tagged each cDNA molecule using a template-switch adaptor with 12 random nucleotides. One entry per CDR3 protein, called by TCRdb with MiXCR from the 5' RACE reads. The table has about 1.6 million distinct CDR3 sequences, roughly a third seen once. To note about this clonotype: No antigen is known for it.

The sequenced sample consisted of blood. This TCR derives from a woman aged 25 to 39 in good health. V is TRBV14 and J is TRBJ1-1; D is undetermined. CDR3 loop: CASSQETNTEAFF. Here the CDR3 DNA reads TGTGCCAGCAGCCAAGAAACGAACACTGAAGCTTTCTTT.